The T cell receptor beta chain under discussion was sequenced for a study of T-cell reconstitution after alpha-beta-depleted transplantation in children. The study, taken as a whole, reports: Certain patients had high TCRbeta diversity at day 60, and it came from recipient T cells and thymic progenitors that survived. At the one-year point after transplant, T-cell counts and TCRbeta diversity were found to come mostly from T cells that had been newly produced. Reportedly, roughly two months post-transplant, alpha-beta T cells arose from several hundred expanded graft clones.

Germline-derived CDR1 and CDR2 are DFQATT and SNEGSKA (reference sequence). This CDR3 contains 13 residues. With regard to this clonotype: Its target is not known. This may arise from a read error, as a much more abundant clone is one base away.

The authors prepared the TCRbeta library with unique molecular identifiers. TCRdb re-called the PCR reads through MiXCR, storing one row per CDR3 protein. The sample includes about 160,000 distinct CDR3 sequences, approximately 12% of them seen just once. Sequencing used PBMCs, obtained before TCRalphabeta/CD19-depleted stem cell transplant. The clonotype comes from a boy between 2 and 10 years old with acute myeloid leukemia, due to receive a stem cell transplant. V and J are TRBV20-1 and TRBJ1-1; weak D call: TRBD1 (5 bases). The CDR3 reads CGALGLENTEAFF. The CDR3 DNA follows: TGCGGTGCTCTGGGACTCGAGAACACTGAAGCTTTCTTT.